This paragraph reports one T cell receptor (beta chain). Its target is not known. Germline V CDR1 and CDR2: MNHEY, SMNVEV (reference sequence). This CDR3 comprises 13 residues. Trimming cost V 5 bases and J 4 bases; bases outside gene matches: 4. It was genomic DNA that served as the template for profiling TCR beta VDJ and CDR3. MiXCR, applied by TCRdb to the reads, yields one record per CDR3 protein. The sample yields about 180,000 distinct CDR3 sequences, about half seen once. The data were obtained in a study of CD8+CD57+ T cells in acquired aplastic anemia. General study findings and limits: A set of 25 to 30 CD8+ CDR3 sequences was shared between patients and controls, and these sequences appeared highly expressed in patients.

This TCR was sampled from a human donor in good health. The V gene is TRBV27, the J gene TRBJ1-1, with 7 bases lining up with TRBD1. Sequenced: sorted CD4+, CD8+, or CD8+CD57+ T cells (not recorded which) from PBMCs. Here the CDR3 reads CASSMQGGTEAFF. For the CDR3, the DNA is TGTGCCAGCAGTATGCAGGGGGGCACTGAAGCTTTCTTT.